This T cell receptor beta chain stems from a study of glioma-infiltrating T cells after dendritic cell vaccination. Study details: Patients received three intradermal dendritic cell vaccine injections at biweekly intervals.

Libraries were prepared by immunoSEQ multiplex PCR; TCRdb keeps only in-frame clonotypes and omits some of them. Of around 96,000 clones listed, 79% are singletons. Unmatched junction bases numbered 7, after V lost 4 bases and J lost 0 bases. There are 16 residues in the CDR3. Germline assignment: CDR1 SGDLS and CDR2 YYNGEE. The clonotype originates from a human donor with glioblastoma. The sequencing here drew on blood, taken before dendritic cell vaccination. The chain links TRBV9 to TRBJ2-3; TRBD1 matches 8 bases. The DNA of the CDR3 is TGTGCCAGCAGCCCCAGGGGGCTTATGAGCACAGATACGCAGTATTTT. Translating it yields CASSPRGLMSTDTQYF.